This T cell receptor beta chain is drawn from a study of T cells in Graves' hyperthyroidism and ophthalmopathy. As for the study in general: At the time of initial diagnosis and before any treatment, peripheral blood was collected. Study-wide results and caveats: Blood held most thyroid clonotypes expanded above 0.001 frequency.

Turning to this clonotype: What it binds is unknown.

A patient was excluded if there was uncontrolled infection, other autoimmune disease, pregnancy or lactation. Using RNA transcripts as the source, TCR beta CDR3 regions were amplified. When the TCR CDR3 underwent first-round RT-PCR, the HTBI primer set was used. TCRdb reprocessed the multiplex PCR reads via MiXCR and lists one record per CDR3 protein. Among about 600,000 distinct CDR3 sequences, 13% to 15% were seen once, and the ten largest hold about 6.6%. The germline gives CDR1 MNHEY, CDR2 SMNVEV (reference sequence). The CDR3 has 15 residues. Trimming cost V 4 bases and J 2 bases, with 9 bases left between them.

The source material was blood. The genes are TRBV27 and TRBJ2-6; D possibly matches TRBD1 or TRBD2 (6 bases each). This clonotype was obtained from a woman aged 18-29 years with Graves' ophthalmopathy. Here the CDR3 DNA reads TGTGCCAGCAGTTATAGGGGGGCTGGGGCCAACGTCCTGACTTTC. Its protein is CASSYRGAGANVLTF.